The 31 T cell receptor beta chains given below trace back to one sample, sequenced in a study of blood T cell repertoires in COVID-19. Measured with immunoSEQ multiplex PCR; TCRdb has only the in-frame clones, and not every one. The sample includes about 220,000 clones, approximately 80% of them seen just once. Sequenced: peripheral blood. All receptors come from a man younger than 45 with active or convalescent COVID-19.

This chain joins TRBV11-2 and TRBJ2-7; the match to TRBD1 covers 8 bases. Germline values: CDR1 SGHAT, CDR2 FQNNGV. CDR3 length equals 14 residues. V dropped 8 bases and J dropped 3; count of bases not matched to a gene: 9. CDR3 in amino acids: CASRPGDRIYEQYF. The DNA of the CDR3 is TGTGCCAGCCGACCCGGGGACAGGATCTACGAGCAGTACTTC.

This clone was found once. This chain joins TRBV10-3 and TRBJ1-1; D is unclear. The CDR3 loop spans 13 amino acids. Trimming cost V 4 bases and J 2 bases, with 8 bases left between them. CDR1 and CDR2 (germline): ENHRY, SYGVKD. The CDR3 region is CAISVQVNTEAFF. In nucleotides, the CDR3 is TGTGCCATCAGTGTTCAGGTCAACACTGAAGCTTTCTTT.

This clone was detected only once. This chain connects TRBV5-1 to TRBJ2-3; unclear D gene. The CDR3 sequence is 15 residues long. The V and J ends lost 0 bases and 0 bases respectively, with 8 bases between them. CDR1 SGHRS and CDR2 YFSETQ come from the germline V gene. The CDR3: CASSLAPPSTDTQYF. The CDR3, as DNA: TGCGCCAGCAGCTTGGCCCCCCCTAGCACAGATACGCAGTATTTT.

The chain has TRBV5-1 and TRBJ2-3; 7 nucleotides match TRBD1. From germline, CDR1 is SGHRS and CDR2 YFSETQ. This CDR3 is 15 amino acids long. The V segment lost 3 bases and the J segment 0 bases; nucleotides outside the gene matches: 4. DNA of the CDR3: TGCGCCAGCAGCTCCGGGACAGCTAGCACAGATACGCAGTATTTT. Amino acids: CASSSGTASTDTQYF. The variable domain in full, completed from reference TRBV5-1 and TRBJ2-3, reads KAGVTQTPRYLIKTRGQQVTLSCSPISGHRSVSWYQQTPGQGLQFLFEYFSETQRNKGNFPGRFSGRQFSNSRSEMNVSTLELGDSALYLCASSSGTASTDTQYFGPGTRLTVL.

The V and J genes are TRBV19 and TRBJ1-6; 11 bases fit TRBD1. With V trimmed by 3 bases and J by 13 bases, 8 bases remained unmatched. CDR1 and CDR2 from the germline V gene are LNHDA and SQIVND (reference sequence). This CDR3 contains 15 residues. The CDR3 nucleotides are TGTGCCAGTAGTATGGGGACAGGGGGAATCGCGCCCCTCCACTTT. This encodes CASSMGTGGIAPLHF. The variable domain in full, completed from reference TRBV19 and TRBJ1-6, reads DGGITQSPKYLFRKEGQNVTLSCEQNLNHDAMYWYRQDPGQGLRLIYYSQIVNDFQKGDIAEGYSVSREKKESFPLTVTSAQKNPTAFYLCASSMGTGGIAPLHFGNGTRLTVT.

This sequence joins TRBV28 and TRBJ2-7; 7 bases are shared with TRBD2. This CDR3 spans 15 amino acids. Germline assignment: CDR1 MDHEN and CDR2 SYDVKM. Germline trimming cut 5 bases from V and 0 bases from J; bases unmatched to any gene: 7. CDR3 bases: TGTGCCAGCAGTCCCCCCCGGGACTACTCCTACGAGCAGTACTTC. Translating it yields CASSPPRDYSYEQYF.

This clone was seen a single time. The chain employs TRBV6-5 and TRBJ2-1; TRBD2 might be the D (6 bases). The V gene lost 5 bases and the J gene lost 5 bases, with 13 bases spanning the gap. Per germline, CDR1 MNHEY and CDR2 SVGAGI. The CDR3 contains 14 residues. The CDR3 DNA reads TGTGCCAGCAGTCGGCCTAGCGCCGACAATGAGCAGTTCTTC. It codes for CASSRPSADNEQFF.

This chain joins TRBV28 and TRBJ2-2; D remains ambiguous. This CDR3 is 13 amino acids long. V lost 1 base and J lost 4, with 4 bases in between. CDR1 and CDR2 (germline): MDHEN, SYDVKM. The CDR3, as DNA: TGTGCCAGCAGTTTATCACTCACCGGGGAGCTGTTTTTT. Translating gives CASSLSLTGELFF.

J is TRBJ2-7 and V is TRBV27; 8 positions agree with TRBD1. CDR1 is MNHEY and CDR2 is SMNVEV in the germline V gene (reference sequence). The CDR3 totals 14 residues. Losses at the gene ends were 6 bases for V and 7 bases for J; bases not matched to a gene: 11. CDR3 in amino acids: CASSRQGSHPEQYF. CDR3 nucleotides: TGTGCCAGCAGCCGACAGGGGTCCCACCCAGAGCAGTACTTC.

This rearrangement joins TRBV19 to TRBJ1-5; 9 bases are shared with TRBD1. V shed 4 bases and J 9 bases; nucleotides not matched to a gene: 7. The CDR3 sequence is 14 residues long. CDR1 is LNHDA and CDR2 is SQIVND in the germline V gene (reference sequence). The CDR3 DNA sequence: TGTGCCAGTAGTAAAGACAGGGGGTTAGGGCCCCAGCATTTT. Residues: CASSKDRGLGPQHF.

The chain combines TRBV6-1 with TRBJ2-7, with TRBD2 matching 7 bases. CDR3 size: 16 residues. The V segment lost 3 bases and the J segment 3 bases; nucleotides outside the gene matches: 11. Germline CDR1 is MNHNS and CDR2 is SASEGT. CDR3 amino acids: CASSDPFRDYLYEQYF. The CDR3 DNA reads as TGTGCCAGCAGTGACCCCTTCCGGGACTACCTCTACGAGCAGTACTTC.

In DNA, the CDR3 is TGTGCCAGCAGACTGAGAGGGAGGGATTCACCCCTCCACTTT. Its translation: CASRLRGRDSPLHF. The V gene is TRBV27, the J gene TRBJ1-6; D is undetermined. The CDR3 is 14 residues long. The V end lost 6 bases, the J end lost 8 bases, and 14 bases lay between the germline ends. CDR1 is MNHEY and CDR2 is SMNVEV in the germline V gene (reference sequence).

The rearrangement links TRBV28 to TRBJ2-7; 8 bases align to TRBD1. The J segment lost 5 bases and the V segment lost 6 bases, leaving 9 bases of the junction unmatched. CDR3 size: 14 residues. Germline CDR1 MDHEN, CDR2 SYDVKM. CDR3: CASRPSGQGHEQYF. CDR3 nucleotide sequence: TGTGCCAGCAGGCCCTCCGGACAGGGCCACGAGCAGTACTTC.

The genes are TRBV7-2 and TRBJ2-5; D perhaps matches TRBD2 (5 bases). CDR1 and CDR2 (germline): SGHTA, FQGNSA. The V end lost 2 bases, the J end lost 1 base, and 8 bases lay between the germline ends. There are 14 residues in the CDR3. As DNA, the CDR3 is TGTGCCAGCAGCTTAACTAGGGTCCAAGAGACCCAGTACTTC. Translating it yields CASSLTRVQETQYF.

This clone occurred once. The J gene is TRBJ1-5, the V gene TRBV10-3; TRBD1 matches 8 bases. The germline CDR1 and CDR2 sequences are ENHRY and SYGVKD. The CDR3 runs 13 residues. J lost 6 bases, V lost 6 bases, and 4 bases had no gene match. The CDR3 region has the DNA TGTGCCATCAGCCCCGACAGGGGTCAGCCCCAGCATTTT. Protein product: CAISPDRGQPQHF.

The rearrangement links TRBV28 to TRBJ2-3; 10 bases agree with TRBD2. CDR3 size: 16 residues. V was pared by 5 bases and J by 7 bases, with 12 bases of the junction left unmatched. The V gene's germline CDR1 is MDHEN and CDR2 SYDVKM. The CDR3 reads CASSLIGLAERNTQYF. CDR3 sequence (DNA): TGTGCCAGCAGTCTCATCGGACTAGCGGAGAGGAATACGCAGTATTTT.

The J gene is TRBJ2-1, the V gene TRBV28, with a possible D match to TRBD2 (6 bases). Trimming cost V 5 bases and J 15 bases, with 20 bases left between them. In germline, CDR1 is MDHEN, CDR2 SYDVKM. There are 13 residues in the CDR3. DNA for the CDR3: TGTGCCAGCAGTACCCTTAGCGGAAGCTGGGCGTTCTTC. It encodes CASSTLSGSWAFF.

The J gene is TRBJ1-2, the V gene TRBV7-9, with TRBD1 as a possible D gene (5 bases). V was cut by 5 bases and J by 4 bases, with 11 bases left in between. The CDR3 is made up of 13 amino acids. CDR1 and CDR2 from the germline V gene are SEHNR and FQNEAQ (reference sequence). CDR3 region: CASSPTALYGYTF. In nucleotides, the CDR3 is TGTGCCAGCAGCCCGACAGCCCTCTATGGCTACACCTTC.

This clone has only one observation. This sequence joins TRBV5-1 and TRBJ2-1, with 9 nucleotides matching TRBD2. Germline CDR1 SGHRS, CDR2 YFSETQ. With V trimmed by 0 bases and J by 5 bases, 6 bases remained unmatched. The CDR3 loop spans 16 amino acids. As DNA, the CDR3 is TGCGCCAGCAGCTTGGCCGGGACTAGCCGTGACAATGAGCAGTTCTTC. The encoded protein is CASSLAGTSRDNEQFF.

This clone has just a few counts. CDR3 bases: TGTGCCAGCAGCCCTAGGCGGACTAGCGGATCCTACGAGCAGTACTTC. Protein product: CASSPRRTSGSYEQYF. The rearrangement uses TRBV5-6 and TRBJ2-7; TRBD2 matches 10 bases. With 4 bases clipped from V and 1 base from J, the junction kept 8 bases outside the gene matches. The CDR3 is 16 residues long. Germline V gene lookup returns CDR1 SGHDT and CDR2 YYEEEE.

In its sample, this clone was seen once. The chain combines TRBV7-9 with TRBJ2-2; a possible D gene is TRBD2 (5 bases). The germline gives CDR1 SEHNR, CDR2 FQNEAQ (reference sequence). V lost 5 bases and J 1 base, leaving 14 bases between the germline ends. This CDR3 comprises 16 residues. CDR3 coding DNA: TGTGCCAGCAGCGAACCTGGGAGAAGGAACACCGGGGAGCTGTTTTTT. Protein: CASSEPGRRNTGELFF.

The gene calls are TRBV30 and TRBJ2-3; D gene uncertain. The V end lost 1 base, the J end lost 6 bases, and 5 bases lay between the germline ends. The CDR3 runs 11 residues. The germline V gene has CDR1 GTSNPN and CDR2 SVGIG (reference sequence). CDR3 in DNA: TGTGCCTGGAGTGGAGTGGATACGCAGTATTTT. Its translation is CAWSGVDTQYF.

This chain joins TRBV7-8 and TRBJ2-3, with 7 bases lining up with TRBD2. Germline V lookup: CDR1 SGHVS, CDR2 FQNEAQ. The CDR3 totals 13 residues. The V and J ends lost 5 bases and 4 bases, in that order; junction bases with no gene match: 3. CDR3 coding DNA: TGTGCCAGCAGCCGGGAGGCCGCAGATACGCAGTATTTT. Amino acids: CASSREAADTQYF.

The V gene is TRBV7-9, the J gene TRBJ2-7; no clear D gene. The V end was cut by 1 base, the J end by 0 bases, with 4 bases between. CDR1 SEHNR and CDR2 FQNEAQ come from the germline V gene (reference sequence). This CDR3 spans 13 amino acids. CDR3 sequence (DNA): TGTGCCAGCAGCTTAGTCAACTCCTACGAGCAGTACTTC. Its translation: CASSLVNSYEQYF. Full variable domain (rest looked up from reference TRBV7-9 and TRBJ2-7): DTGVSQNPRHKITKRGQNVTFRCDPISEHNRLYWYRQTLGQGPEFLTYFQNEAQLEKSRLLSDRFSAERPKGSFSTLEIQRTEQGDSAMYLCASSLVNSYEQYFGPGTRLTVT.

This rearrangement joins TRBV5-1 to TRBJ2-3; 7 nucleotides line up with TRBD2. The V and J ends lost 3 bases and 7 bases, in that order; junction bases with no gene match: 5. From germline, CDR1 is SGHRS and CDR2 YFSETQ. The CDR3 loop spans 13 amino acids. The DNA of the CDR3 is TGCGCCAGCAGCTGGACCGGGGGGAATACGCAGTATTTT. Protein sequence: CASSWTGGNTQYF. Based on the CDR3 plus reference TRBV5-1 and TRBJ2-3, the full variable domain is KAGVTQTPRYLIKTRGQQVTLSCSPISGHRSVSWYQQTPGQGLQFLFEYFSETQRNKGNFPGRFSGRQFSNSRSEMNVSTLELGDSALYLCASSWTGGNTQYFGPGTRLTVL.

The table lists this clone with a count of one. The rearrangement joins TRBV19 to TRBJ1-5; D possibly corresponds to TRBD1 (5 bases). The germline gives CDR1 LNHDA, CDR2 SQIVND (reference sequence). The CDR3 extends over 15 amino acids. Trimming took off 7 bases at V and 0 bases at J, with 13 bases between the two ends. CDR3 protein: CASIGAEYSNQPQHF. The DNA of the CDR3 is TGTGCCAGTATTGGGGCGGAATATAGCAATCAGCCCCAGCATTTT.

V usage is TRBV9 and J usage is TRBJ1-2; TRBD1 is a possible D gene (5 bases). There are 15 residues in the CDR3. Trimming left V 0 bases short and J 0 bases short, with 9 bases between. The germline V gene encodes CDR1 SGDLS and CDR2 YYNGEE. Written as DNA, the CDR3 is TGTGCCAGCAGCGTAGGGGAGGGGACTAACTATGGCTACACCTTC. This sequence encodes CASSVGEGTNYGYTF. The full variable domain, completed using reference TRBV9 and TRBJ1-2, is DSGVTQTPKHLITATGQRVTLRCSPRSGDLSVYWYQQSLDQGLQFLIQYYNGEERAKGNILERFSAQQFPDLHSELNLSSLELGDSALYFCASSVGEGTNYGYTFGSGTRLTVV.

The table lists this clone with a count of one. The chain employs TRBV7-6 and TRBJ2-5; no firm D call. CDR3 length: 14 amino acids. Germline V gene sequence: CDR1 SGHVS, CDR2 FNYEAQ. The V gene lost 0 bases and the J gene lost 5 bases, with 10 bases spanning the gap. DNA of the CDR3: TGTGCCAGCAGCTTAGCTACCAGCGCCGAGACCCAGTACTTC. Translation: CASSLATSAETQYF.

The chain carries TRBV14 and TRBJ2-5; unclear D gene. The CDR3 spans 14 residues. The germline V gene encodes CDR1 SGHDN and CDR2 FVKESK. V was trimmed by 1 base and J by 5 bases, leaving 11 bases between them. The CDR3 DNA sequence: TGTGCCAGCAGCCAAGTTAGTTCGCACGAGACCCAGTACTTC. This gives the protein CASSQVSSHETQYF.

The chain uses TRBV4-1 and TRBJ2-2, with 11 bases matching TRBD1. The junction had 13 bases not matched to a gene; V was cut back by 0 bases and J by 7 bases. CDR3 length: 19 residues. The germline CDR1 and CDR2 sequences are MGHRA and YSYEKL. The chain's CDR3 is CASSQELFGQGAKSGELFF. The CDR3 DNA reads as TGCGCCAGCAGCCAAGAATTATTTGGACAGGGGGCTAAAAGCGGGGAGCTGTTTTTT.

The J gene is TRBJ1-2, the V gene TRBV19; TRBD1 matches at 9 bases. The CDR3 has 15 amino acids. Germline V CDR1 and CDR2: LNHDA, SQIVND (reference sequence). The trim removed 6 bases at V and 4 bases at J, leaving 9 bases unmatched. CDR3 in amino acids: CASRSTGTGLYGYTF. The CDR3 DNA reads TGTGCCAGTAGATCAACCGGGACAGGGCTCTATGGCTACACCTTC.